These T cell receptor beta chains were read from a single sample in a study of T cell responses to AZD1222 COVID-19 vaccine. Clones were sequenced by immunoSEQ multiplex PCR, and TCRdb holds only the in-frame ones, with some missing. Among 70,000 to 90,000 clones listed, 89% were seen once. The material was peripheral blood, obtained on day 0 of AZD1222 vaccination. All receptors derive from an adult in good health. The CDR3 runs from the conserved cysteine through the conserved F or W. D genes are given only for firm matches.

V gene,D gene,J gene,CDR3 protein,CDR3 DNA
TRBV12-3/TRBV12-4,-,TRBJ1-2,CASRGANYGYTF,TGTGCCAGCAGGGGGGCTAACTATGGCTACACCTTC
TRBV9,-,TRBJ2-3,CASSVEGVTDTQYF,TGTGCCAGCAGCGTAGAGGGAGTTACAGATACGCAGTATTTT
TRBV5-1,-,TRBJ2-5,CASSLQETQYF,TGCGCCAGCAGCCTCCAAGAGACCCAGTACTTC
TRBV5-8,TRBD1,TRBJ2-1,CASSSQGSEQFF,TGTGCCAGCAGCTCACAGGGGAGTGAGCAGTTCTTC
TRBV29-1,-,TRBJ2-3,CSDKDGGGDTQYF,TGCAGCGACAAGGACGGAGGGGGAGATACGCAGTATTTT
TRBV7-2,-,TRBJ1-4,CASSLATGYNEKLFF,TGTGCCAGCAGCTTAGCAACAGGGTATAATGAAAAACTGTTTTTT
TRBV19,-,TRBJ1-3,CASTETLGSTSGNTIYF,TGTGCCAGTACCGAAACCTTAGGGAGCACCTCTGGAAACACCATATATTTT
TRBV7-8,TRBD1,TRBJ1-1,CASSLWGQGASEAFF,TGCGCCAGCAGCTTGTGGGGACAGGGGGCGAGTGAAGCTTTCTTT
TRBV4-1,-,TRBJ2-7,CASGRQETYEQYF,TGCGCCAGCGGACGACAGGAAACCTACGAGCAGTACTTC
TRBV5-1,-,TRBJ2-5,CASSLGQATGQETQYF,TGCGCCAGCAGCTTGGGCCAGGCTACAGGTCAAGAGACCCAGTACTTC